The sequence of this TCR beta chain was determined in a study of spatial heterogeneity in lung cancer (dated by TCRdb to about 2019). Study-wide context: The donors were 72 patients from the lung TRACERx cohort who had early-stage, untreated non-small cell lung cancer. Beta-chain transcripts were consistently detected in greater numbers than alpha-chain transcripts, which likely reflected higher beta-chain transcript abundance. Follow-up PBMC samples were sequenced whenever the samples were available, and the median time to follow-up was around two years after resection. TCR alpha and beta repertoires were quantitatively compared across multiple tumor regions, matched nontumor lung and blood in non-small cell lung cancer. In the raw uncorrected reads, each unique combination of TCR and UMI appeared more than ten times on average. At surgery, both alpha and beta chains were TCR-sequenced in 220 tumor regions, about 64 matched nontumor lung samples and 56 PBMC samples. Nonsynonymous mutation counts, determined by whole-exome sequencing of tumor tissue, were related to TCR repertoire features.

The germline V gene supplies CDR1 MDHEN and CDR2 SYDVKM. V is clipped by 5 bases and J by 0 bases, and the sequence between their germline boundaries is 23 bases long. The cysteine opens and the phenylalanine closes a CDR3 of 19 amino acids. Solely the CDR3 DNA is kept, with 57 bases framed from the first base. On the study overall, not on this receptor specifically: Only 14 patients were included in comparisons of baseline and follow-up blood repertoires. Ubiquitous expanded tumor TCRs were found in blood more often at tumor resection than at routine follow-up. Additional single-cell paired TCR alpha and beta sequencing was considered necessary to confirm, at a functional level, the hypothesis that regional TCRs recognize regional mutations.

Library creation used 5' RACE. For sequencing, a NextSeq 500 was employed. To allow correction of PCR and sequencing errors, the TCR library protocol tagged every TCR cDNA molecule with a unique molecular identifier. As for the original processing: TCR identification, UMI-based error correction and CDR3 extraction were all carried out with Decombinator tools. Expanded TCRs were defined as those above a frequency of 2 per 1,000, corresponding to the top 1% of the tumor frequency distribution. Rényi diversity was computed with the R vegan package after subsampling each repertoire 100 times to 5,000 TCRs. CDR3 similarity networks were built from amino acid triplet string-kernel similarity, connecting CDR3s with pairwise similarity above 0.82. TCRdb took the public reads, trimmed them with fastp at Q25, ran MiXCR for clone calling and kept in-frame beta chains. Each CDR3 protein appears once, grouped with its most common genes and DNA. TCRdb, not the authors, supplied the V and J calls. The sample records 85,000 to 100,000 distinct CDR3 sequences, roughly 21% of which are singletons. The ten largest clones capture 20% to 25% of the sample.

What this sample's time point label stands for: blood at routine non-recurrence follow-up after resection. Without any cell sorting, TCR sequencing was performed on whole RNA extracted either from tumor and nontumor lung tissue or from cryopreserved PBMC samples. Patients were selected for TCR sequencing only if sufficient RNA was available from at least two tumor regions. This clonotype was seen a few times. Its cognate antigen has yet to be identified. Within one base of it there is no much larger clone, and no base qualities were kept. Rearrangement joined TRBV28 to TRBJ2-1; the best D guess is TRBD2, with 6 bases matching. The source is a male donor with early-stage non-small cell lung cancer. The source was PBMCs, collected at follow-up. The nucleotides are TGTGCCAGCAGTCTCCTAATACCCCGGGAGAGGAGCTCCTACAATGAGCAGTTCTTC. It codes for CASSLLIPRERSSYNEQFF.